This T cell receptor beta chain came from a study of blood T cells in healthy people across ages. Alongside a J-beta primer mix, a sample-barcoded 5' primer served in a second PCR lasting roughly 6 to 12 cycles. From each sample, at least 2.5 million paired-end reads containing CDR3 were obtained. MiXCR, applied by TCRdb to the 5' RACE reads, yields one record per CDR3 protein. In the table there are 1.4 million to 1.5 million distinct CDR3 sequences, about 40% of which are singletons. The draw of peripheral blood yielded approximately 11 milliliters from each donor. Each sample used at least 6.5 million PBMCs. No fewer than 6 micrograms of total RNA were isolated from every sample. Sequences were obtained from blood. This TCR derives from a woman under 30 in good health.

CDR3 in DNA: TGTGCCAGTCAAAGCTCTGGAAACACCATATATTTT. It specifies CASQSSGNTIYF. This chain joins TRBV6-6 and TRBJ1-3; no clear D gene. Germline-derived CDR1 and CDR2 are MNHNY and SVGAGI (reference sequence). This CDR3 spans 12 amino acids. Trimming removed 9 bases from V and 0 bases from J, with 6 bases in between.